This note documents a single T cell receptor (beta chain) sequence. Antigen specificity is unknown. 13 Jbeta primers and 60 Vbeta primers were used for the PCR. Repertoires were generated with immunoSEQ multiplex PCR, while TCRdb's copy carries only in-frame clones and drops some. Across over 90,000 clones, the top ten clones capture 3.5% of the sample. The data were obtained in a study of cytomegalovirus exposure and HLA in healthy donors. General study findings and limits: The authors later linked a missense DCLRE1C variant to TCR beta V- and J-gene trimming.

The sample was PBMCs. This clonotype originated in a man aged 35-49 years in good health and CMV-seronegative.

The CDR3 nucleotides read TGTGCCAGCAGCAATAAGGACAGGGGGCTCGGAAACACCATATATTTT. Its translation: CASSNKDRGLGNTIYF. This rearrangement joins TRBV5-4 to TRBJ1-3; 11 positions match TRBD1. V shed 4 bases, J shed 4 bases, and the junction held 7 bases outside the gene matches. This CDR3 is built from 16 residues. Germline CDR1 and CDR2: SGHNT and YYREEE (reference sequence).